Shown below are 22 T cell receptor beta chains from a single sample sequenced in a study of blood T cells in healthy people across ages. The use of a sample-barcoded 5' primer and a J-beta primer mix characterized a second PCR of roughly 6 to 11 cycles. From the 5' RACE reads, TCRdb called clonotypes with MiXCR, one entry per CDR3 protein. The table has just over 1 million distinct CDR3 sequences, over 35% seen once. The sequenced material came from blood. The source is a woman aged 55 to 70 in good health.

This clonotype was counted between two and nine times. V gene TRBV5-1 combines with J gene TRBJ2-7, with D perhaps matching TRBD1 (6 bases). CDR1 is SGHRS and CDR2 is YFSETQ in the germline V gene. V was clipped by 7 bases and J by 4 bases, with 24 bases between them. This CDR3 comprises 16 residues. CDR3: CASGTGTVGRRYEQYF. CDR3 sequence (DNA): TGCGCCAGCGGAACAGGGACCGTGGGAAGGCGATACGAGCAGTACTTC.

The V gene is TRBV24-1, the J gene TRBJ2-5; maybe TRBD1 (5 bases). CDR3 size: 14 residues. Trimming cost V 4 bases and J 1 base, with 9 bases left between them. The V gene's germline CDR1 is KGHDR and CDR2 SFDVKD. The CDR3: CATSEAGPQETQYF. CDR3 DNA sequence: TGTGCCACCAGTGAGGCAGGGCCCCAAGAGACCCAGTACTTC.

The chain employs TRBV4-1 and TRBJ2-1, with D maybe TRBD2 (6 bases). Between the trimmed V and J ends, which lost 0 bases and 7 bases, there was a span of 25 bases. CDR1 MGHRA and CDR2 YSYEKL come from the germline V gene. This CDR3 spans 19 amino acids. This CDR3 reads CASSQEPRGGGRRRNEQFF. CDR3 DNA sequence: TGCGCCAGCAGCCAAGAGCCGCGGGGTGGAGGGAGGAGGAGAAATGAGCAGTTCTTC.

The table lists this clonotype with a few counts. The chain uses TRBV11-1 and TRBJ2-3; TRBD1 matches 7 bases. This CDR3 is 13 amino acids long. Germline V CDR1 and CDR2: SGHAT, FQDESV (reference sequence). The V segment lost 4 bases and the J segment 9 bases; nucleotides outside the gene matches: 7. The CDR3 here is CASSSGQARTQYF. DNA for the CDR3: TGTGCCAGCAGCTCCGGACAGGCGAGAACGCAGTATTTT.

The chain recombines TRBV7-9 with TRBJ2-1, with D perhaps TRBD2 (5 bases). The germline V and J ends were trimmed by 1 base and 8 bases, with 12 bases remaining between them. CDR3 length equals 14 residues. The germline gives CDR1 SEHNR, CDR2 FQNEAQ (reference sequence). The CDR3, as DNA: TGTGCCAGCAGCTTAGAGGACTTAGGCGATGAGCAGTTCTTC. Translation gives CASSLEDLGDEQFF.

Comment on this clonotype: Since a much larger clone is just one base distant, this may be a read error. V is TRBV6-1 and J is TRBJ2-5; unclear D gene. The CDR3 is 11 amino acids. With 2 bases removed from V and 11 bases from J, the gap between germline ends came to 9 bases. Germline CDR1 MNHNS, CDR2 SASEGT. The CDR3 sequence is CASSEQYGQYF. Here the CDR3 DNA reads TGTGCCAGCAGTGAACAGTACGGGCAGTACTTC.

The J gene is TRBJ2-5, the V gene TRBV6-2 or TRBV6-3, with TRBD2 matching 7 bases. CDR1 is MNHEY, CDR2 SVGEGT, per germline. The V gene end was trimmed by 2 bases and the J gene end by 1 base; junction bases not matched to a gene: 4. This CDR3 has 15 residues. The CDR3 protein is CASSYRASGQETQYF. The CDR3 DNA reads TGTGCCAGCAGTTACCGGGCTAGCGGCCAAGAGACCCAGTACTTC.

The chain uses TRBV28 and TRBJ1-4; D is unresolved. Trimming removed 6 bases from V and 8 bases from J, with 19 bases in between. Germline V gives CDR1 MDHEN, CDR2 SYDVKM. This CDR3 is 15 amino acids long. The DNA for the CDR3 is TGTGCCAGCAGGCTCCCGGGTCTAGCGAACGAAAAACTGTTTTTT. It encodes CASRLPGLANEKLFF.

This clonotype was counted only a few times. The genes are TRBV4-1 and TRBJ2-3; D possibly uses TRBD1 or TRBD2 (5 bases each). The V gene lost 0 bases and the J gene lost 6 bases, with 7 bases spanning the gap. This CDR3 has 13 residues. CDR1 and CDR2 (germline): MGHRA, YSYEKL. The CDR3 spells CASSQEWGDTQYF. The CDR3 bases are TGCGCCAGCAGCCAAGAATGGGGGGATACGCAGTATTTT.

Comments on this clonotype: The junction departs from germline at one end; a sequencing error may be responsible. The chain carries TRBV7-2 and TRBJ2-2; the D is unclear. The CDR3 has 15 residues. Germline V CDR1 and CDR2: SGHTA, FQGNSA. The CDR3 is CASSFYNPYTGELFF. For the CDR3, the DNA is TGTGCCAGCAGCTTCTATAACCCCTACACGGGGGAGCTGTTTTTT.

CDR3: CSARERTIPYEQYF. The CDR3 nucleotides are TGCAGTGCTAGAGAACGGACGATCCCCTACGAGCAGTACTTC. The chain is built from TRBV20-1 and TRBJ2-5; D is undetermined. The J call is doubtful: the DNA matches TRBJ2-7 better. The CDR3 loop spans 14 amino acids. Germline loops: CDR1 DFQATT, CDR2 SNEGSKA (reference sequence).

This clonotype was counted a few times. This rearrangement joins TRBV5-5 to TRBJ2-7; D ambiguous. CDR1 is SGHKS, CDR2 YYEKEE, per germline (reference sequence). The CDR3 extends over 14 amino acids. The V end lost 3 bases, the J end lost 3 bases, and 13 bases lay between the germline ends. Here the CDR3 DNA reads TGTGCCAGCAGCTCACGTGATCCGGACTACGAGCAGTACTTC. Translated, it gives CASSSRDPDYEQYF.

This rearrangement joins TRBV15 to TRBJ2-1; possibly TRBD2 for D (5 bases). This CDR3 comprises 14 residues. The V end lost 0 bases, the J end lost 4 bases, and 7 bases lay between the germline ends. Germline values: CDR1 LNHNV, CDR2 YYDKDF (reference sequence). In nucleotides, the CDR3 is TGTGCCACCAGCAGAGATTGGACTTACAATGAGCAGTTCTTC. Its translation is CATSRDWTYNEQFF.

The chain has TRBV5-1 and TRBJ2-3; D remains unclear. The CDR3 extends over 14 amino acids. Trimming removed 6 bases from V and 2 bases from J, with 13 bases in between. Per germline, CDR1 SGHRS and CDR2 YFSETQ. The CDR3, as DNA: TGCGCCAGCACGGTGTCGGACCCCACAGATACGCAGTATTTT. This translates into CASTVSDPTDTQYF.

This clonotype was observed a few times. The chain carries TRBV12-3 or TRBV12-4 and TRBJ1-5; 9 positions match TRBD1. The J segment lost 1 base and the V segment lost 4 bases, leaving 8 bases of the junction unmatched. The CDR3 length is 17 residues. DNA for the CDR3: TGTGCCAGCAGTTCCAAGGACAGGGGAGGCAGCAATCAGCCCCAGCATTTT. As protein: CASSSKDRGGSNQPQHF.

This clonotype appeared once. At one boundary the junction diverges from the germline segment, which might be a read error. This rearrangement joins TRBV20-1 to TRBJ2-3; 12 positions match TRBD2. The germline gives CDR1 DFQATT, CDR2 SNEGSKA (reference sequence). The CDR3 length is 15 residues. DNA of the CDR3: TGCAGTGGGGCTAGCGGGAGGGGTAACACAGCTACGCAGTATTTT. This sequence encodes CSGASGRGNTATQYF.

The gene calls are TRBV12-1 and TRBJ2-1; no DNA check was done on the table's D call, TRBD2. TRBV12-1 is noted as a pseudogene. The CDR3 has 16 amino acids. In DNA form, the CDR3 reads TGTGCCAGCAGATTCGGGACTATCGGGAGTACTGATGAGCAGTTCTTC. Protein sequence: CASRFGTIGSTDEQFF.

J is TRBJ1-1 and V is TRBV5-6; TRBD1 agrees at 7 bases. The CDR3 has 13 amino acids. V dropped 5 bases and J dropped 3; count of bases not matched to a gene: 4. Germline CDR1 reads SGHDT; CDR2 reads YYEEEE. CDR3 in DNA: TGTGCCAGCAGTAACGGACAGGACACTGAAGCTTTCTTT. Encoded protein: CASSNGQDTEAFF.

The V gene is TRBV13, the J gene TRBJ2-7; TRBD1 agrees at 8 bases. Germline values: CDR1 PRHDT, CDR2 FYEKMQ (reference sequence). V dropped 6 bases and J dropped 0; count of bases not matched to a gene: 7. The CDR3 sequence is 15 residues long. The CDR3 nucleotides are TGTGCCAGCAGGGTACAGGGGGGAAGCTCCTACGAGCAGTACTTC. This sequence encodes CASRVQGGSSYEQYF.

This clonotype has more than one count but fewer than ten. This chain uses TRBV2 with TRBJ1-1; maybe TRBD1 (5 bases). Germline lookup yields CDR1 SNHLY and CDR2 FYNNEI. Deletions cut 5 bases from V and 6 bases from J, with 10 bases between. This CDR3 has 12 residues. The CDR3 loop is CASSSGTAEAFF. The CDR3 nucleotides are TGTGCCAGCAGTAGCGGGACGGCTGAAGCTTTCTTT.

V and J are TRBV7-2 and TRBJ1-5; D gene unclear. Trimming pared 1 base from V and 0 bases from J, leaving 7 bases between. The germline CDR1 and CDR2 sequences are SGHTA and FQGNSA. The CDR3 totals 15 residues. For the CDR3, the DNA is TGTGCCAGCAGCTTAGGGTTGTATAGCAATCAGCCCCAGCATTTT. This encodes CASSLGLYSNQPQHF. The full variable domain, in which reference TRBV7-2 and TRBJ1-5 provide the parts outside the CDR3, is GAGVSQSPSNKVTEKGKDVELRCDPISGHTALYWYRQSLGQGLEFLIYFQGNSAPDKSGLPSDRFSAERTGGSVSTLTIQRTQQEDSAVYLCASSLGLYSNQPQHFGDGTRLSIL.

The rearrangement uses TRBV12-3 or TRBV12-4 and TRBJ1-1, with D unresolved. CDR3 length: 15 amino acids. V was trimmed by 2 bases and J by 1 base, leaving 11 bases between them. The CDR3 DNA reads TGTGCCAGCAGTTTACCTAGAGGACCGAACACTGAAGCTTTCTTT. Translation: CASSLPRGPNTEAFF.